The source of this T cell receptor beta chain is a study of blood T cell repertoires in COVID-19. Study summary: From the United States, Italy and Spain came samples of acute and convalescent COVID-19. T cells, B-cell-depleted T cells, or PBMCs supplied cDNA or gDNA.

Original processing methods: The authors estimated nucleated cell counts from reference gene primer amplification. Clones were sequenced by immunoSEQ multiplex PCR, and TCRdb holds only the in-frame ones, with some missing. V and J calls and clone size are copied from that table; D and trimming were computed from the DNA. Among 400,000 to 550,000 clones listed, around 89% were seen once. Trimming shortened V by 1 base and J by 1 base, and 8 bases separated the two germline ends. Germline CDR1 SGHDT, CDR2 YYEEEE. This CDR3 region has 14 residues. This receptor was identified in a woman younger than 45 with acute or convalescent COVID-19. V gene TRBV5-6 combines with J gene TRBJ1-2, with D uncertain. The sequenced sample consisted of peripheral blood. The CDR3 region is CASSLSGVNYGYTF. The CDR3 DNA is TGTGCCAGCAGCTTGTCCGGAGTTAACTATGGCTACACCTTC.